This T cell receptor beta chain derives from a study of PD-L1 blockade in urothelial cancer. Study context: The year 2014 saw patients start atezolizumab, 1,200 mg intravenously every 3 weeks. Blood was analyzed 3 weeks (second dose) and 6 weeks after treatment start.

Measured with immunoSEQ multiplex PCR; TCRdb has only the in-frame clones, and not every one. The sample includes more than 45,000 clones, around 88% seen only once; the top ten take 15% to 20%. Each patient's cancer was a locally advanced or metastatic urothelial carcinoma. This TCR came from a man aged 55 to 70 with urothelial cancer. This specimen was PBMCs, taken around atezolizumab (anti-PD-L1) treatment.

CDR3 sequence (DNA): TGTGCCAGCAGCCCGCCTGCCGGGGAGGGCTTCTTC. Translating gives CASSPPAGEGFF. The chain couples TRBV27 to TRBJ2-1; 7 nucleotides line up with TRBD2. This CDR3 has 12 residues. Trimming took 6 bases from V and 16 from J; bases not matched to a gene: 12. Per the germline V gene, CDR1 is MNHEY and CDR2 is SMNVEV (reference sequence).